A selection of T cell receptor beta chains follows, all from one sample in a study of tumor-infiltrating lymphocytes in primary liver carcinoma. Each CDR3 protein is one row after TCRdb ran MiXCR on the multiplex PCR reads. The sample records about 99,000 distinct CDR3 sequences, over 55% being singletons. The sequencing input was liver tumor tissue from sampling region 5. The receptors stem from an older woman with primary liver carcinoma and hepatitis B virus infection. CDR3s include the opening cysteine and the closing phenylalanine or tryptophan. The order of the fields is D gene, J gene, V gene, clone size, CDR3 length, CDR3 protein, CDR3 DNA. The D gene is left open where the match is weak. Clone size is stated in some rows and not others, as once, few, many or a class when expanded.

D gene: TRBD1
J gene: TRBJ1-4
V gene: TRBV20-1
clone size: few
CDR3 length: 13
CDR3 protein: CSAFSGGASVLFF
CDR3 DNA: TGCAGTGCTTTCTCAGGGGGCGCATCGGTACTGTTTTTT

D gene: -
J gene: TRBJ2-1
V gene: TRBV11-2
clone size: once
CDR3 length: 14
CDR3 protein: CASRLAARNDDQFF
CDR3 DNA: TGTGCCAGCCGCTTAGCCGCGAGGAACGATGATCAGTTCTTC

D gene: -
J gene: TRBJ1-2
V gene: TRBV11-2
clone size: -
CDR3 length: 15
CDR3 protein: CASSLDPSGKYCYTF
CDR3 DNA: TGCGCCAGCAGCTTAGATCCCTCAGGGAAGTACTGCTACACCTTC

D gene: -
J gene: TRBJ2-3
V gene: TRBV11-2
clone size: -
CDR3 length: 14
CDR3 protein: CASSRLGCTDTQYF
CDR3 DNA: TGCGCCAGCAGCCGGCTGGGCTGCACAGATACGCAGTATTTT

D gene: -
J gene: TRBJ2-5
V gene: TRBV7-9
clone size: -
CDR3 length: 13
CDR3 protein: CVSSPGGAETQYF
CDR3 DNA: TGTGTCAGCAGCCCAGGGGGGGCGGAGACCCAGTACTTC

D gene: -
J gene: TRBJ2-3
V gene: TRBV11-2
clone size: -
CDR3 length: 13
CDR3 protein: CDGSLRRWNTQYF
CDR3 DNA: TGTGACGGCAGCCTGCGACGGTGGAATACGCAGTATTTT

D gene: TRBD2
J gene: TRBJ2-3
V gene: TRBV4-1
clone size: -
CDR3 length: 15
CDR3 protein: CTSSLGLAGGDTQYF
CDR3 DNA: TGCACCAGCAGCCTCGGATTAGCGGGAGGAGATACGCAGTATTTT

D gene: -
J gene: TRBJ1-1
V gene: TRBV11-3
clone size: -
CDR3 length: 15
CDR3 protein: CASSAVGTRNTVASF
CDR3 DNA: TGTGCCAGCAGTGCAGTAGGGACCAGGAACACTGTAGCTTCCTTT

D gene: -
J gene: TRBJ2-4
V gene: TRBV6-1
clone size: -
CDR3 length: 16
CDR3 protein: CASTRGGELIKNIQYF
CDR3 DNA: TGTGCCAGCACCCGAGGGGGGGAGCTAATCAAAAACATTCAGTACTTC

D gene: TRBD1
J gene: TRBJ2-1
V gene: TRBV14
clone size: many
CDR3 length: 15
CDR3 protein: CASSPGQVSYNEQFF
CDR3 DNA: TGTGCCAGCAGCCCCGGACAGGTCTCCTACAATGAGCAGTTCTTC

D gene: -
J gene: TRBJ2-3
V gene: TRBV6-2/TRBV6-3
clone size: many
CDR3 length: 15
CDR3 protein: CASSYAETRTDTQYF
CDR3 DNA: TGTGCCAGCAGTTACGCGGAAACCCGCACAGATACGCAGTATTTT

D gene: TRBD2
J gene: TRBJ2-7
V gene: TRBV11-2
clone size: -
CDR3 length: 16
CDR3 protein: CVSSYGGGTSGSEQYF
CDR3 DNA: TGTGTCAGCAGCTACGGCGGGGGGACCTCTGGAAGCGAGCAGTACTTC

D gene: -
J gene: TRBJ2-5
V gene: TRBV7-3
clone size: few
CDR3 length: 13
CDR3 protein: CASSPTPGGTQYF
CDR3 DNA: TGTGCCAGCAGCCCGACCCCAGGTGGGACCCAGTACTTC

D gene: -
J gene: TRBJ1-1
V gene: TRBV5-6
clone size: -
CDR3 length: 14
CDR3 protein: CASSPNRRRTEAFF
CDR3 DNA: TGTGCCAGCAGTCCGAACCGGAGGCGGACTGAAGCTTTCTTT

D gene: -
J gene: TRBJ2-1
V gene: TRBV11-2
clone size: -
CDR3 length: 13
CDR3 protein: CAGNLDRVREQFF
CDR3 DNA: TGTGCCGGCAACTTAGACCGGGTAAGAGAGCAGTTCTTC

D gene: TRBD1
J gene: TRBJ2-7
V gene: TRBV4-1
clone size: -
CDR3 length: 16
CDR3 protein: CASSQAINRGAYELYF
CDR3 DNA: TGCGCCAGCAGCCAAGCAATAAACAGGGGAGCCTACGAGCTGTACTTC

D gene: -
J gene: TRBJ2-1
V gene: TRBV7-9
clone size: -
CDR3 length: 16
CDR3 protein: CASSLSSAVARIEQFF
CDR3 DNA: TGTGCCAGCAGCTTATCATCGGCGGTAGCCAGGATTGAGCAGTTCTTC

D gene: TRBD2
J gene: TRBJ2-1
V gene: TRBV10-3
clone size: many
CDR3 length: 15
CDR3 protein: CAISESNSGSNEQFF
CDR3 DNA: TGTGCCATCAGTGAGTCGAATAGCGGGAGCAATGAGCAGTTCTTC

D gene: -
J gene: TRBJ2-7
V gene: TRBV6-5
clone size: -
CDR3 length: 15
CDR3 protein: CASSYSIVGFYGQYF
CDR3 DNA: TGTGCCAGCAGTTACTCGATCGTCGGTTTCTACGGGCAGTACTTC

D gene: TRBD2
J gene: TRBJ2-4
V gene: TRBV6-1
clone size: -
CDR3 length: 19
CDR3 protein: CASSEDASGRTSTKNIQYF
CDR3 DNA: TGTGCCAGCAGTGAAGATGCAAGCGGGAGGACTAGCACCAAAAACATTCAGTACTTC

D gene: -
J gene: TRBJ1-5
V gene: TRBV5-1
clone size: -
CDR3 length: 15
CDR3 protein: CASSLDGTQNQPQHF
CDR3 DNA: TGCGCCAGCAGCTTGGACGGGACACAAAATCAGCCCCAGCATTTT

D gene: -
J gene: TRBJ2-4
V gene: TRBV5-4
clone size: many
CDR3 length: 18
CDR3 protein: CASSLPGNSAGAKNIQYF
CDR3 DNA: TGTGCCAGCAGCTTACCCGGGAACTCCGCCGGGGCCAAAAACATTCAGTACTTC

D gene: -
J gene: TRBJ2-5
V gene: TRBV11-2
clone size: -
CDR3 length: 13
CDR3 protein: CASSSLTKETQYF
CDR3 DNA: TGTGCCAGCAGCTCGCTTACCAAAGAGACCCAGTACTTC

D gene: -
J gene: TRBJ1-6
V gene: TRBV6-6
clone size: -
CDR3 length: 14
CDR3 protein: CVSSLDDSRSPLHF
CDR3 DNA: TGTGTCAGCAGTTTGGACGACTCAAGGTCACCCCTCCACTTT

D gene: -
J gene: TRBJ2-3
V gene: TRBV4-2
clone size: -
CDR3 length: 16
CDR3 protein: CASSQDMAGEPDTQYF
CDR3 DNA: TGTGCCAGCAGCCAAGATATGGCTGGAGAACCAGATACGCAGTATTTT

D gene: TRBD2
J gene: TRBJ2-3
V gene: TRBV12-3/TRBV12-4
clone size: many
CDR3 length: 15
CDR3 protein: CASLWREKSTDTQYF
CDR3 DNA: TGTGCCAGCCTCTGGCGGGAGAAAAGCACAGATACGCAGTATTTT

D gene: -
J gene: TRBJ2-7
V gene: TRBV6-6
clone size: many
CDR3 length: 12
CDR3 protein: CASSSVSYEQYF
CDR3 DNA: TGTGCCAGCAGTTCAGTCTCCTACGAGCAGTACTTC

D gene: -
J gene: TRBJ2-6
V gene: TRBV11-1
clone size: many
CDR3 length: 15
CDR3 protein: CASSSQGSGANVLTF
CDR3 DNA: TGTGCCAGCAGCTCGCAGGGTTCTGGGGCCAACGTCCTGACTTTC

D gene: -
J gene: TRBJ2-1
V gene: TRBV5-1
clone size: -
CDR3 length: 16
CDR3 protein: CASSLEGQATGNEQFF
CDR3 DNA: TGTGCCAGCAGCTTGGAGGGGCAGGCTACGGGCAATGAGCAGTTCTTC

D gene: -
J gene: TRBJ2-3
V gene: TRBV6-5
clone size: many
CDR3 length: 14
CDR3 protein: CASSPRDPRDTQYF
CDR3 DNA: TGTGCCAGCAGTCCCCGGGACCCTAGAGATACGCAGTATTTT

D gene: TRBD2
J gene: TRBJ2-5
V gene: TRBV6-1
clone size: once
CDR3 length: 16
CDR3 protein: CASNPKRLAGDETQYF
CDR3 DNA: TGTGCCAGCAACCCAAAACGGCTAGCGGGAGACGAGACTCAGTACTTC

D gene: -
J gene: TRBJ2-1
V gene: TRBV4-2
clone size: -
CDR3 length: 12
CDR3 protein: CASSSGTHEQFF
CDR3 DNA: TGTGCCAGCAGCTCCGGGACACATGAGCAGTTCTTC

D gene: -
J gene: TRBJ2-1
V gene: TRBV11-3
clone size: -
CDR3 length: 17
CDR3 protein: CASSSRGAWTMGNEWFF
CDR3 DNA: TGTGCCAGCAGCTCCCGGGGGGCGTGGACCATGGGCAATGAGTGGTTCTTC

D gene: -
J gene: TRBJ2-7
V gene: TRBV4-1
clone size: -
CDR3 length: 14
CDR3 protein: CACSRGPGDYEQYF
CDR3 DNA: TGCGCCTGCAGCCGAGGTCCAGGGGACTACGAGCAGTACTTC

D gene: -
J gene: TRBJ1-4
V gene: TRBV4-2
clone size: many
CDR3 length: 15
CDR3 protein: CASSRGEATNEKLFF
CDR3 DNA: TGTGCCAGCAGTAGGGGGGAAGCAACTAATGAAAAACTGTTTTTT

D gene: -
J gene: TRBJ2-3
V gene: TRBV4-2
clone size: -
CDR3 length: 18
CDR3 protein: CASSQLRLVAASTDTQYF
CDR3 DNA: TGCGCCAGCAGCCAATTAAGGCTAGTGGCAGCCAGCACAGATACGCAGTATTTT

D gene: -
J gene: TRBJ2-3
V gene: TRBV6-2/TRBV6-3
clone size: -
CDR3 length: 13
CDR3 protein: CASCYSSTDTQYF
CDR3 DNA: TGTGCCAGCTGTTACTCCAGTACAGATACGCAGTATTTT

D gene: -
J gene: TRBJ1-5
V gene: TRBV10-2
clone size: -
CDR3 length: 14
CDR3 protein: CASRRDREDRPQHF
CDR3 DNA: TGCGCCAGCAGACGGGATAGGGAAGATCGGCCCCAGCATTTT

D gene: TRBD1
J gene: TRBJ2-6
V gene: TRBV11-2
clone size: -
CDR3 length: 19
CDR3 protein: CASSLGDRPVSSGSNILTF
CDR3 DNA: TGTGCCAGCAGCTTAGGGGACAGACCCGTTAGCTCTGGGTCCAACATCCTGACTTTC

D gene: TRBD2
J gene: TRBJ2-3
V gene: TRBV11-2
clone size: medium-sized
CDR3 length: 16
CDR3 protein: CASSHGSGSLSDTQYF
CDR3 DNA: TGTGCCAGCAGCCATGGTAGCGGGAGTTTGTCAGATACGCAGTATTTT

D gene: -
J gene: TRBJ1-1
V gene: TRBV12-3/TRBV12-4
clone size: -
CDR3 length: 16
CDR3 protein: CTSSLTRQPDLTEAFF
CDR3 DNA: TGTACCAGCAGTTTAACGCGACAGCCGGACCTCACTGAAGCTTTCTTT

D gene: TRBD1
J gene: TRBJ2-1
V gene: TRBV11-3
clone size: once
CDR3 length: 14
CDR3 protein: CASSRTGEGYDQFF
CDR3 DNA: TGTGCCAGCAGTCGGACAGGGGAGGGTTACGATCAGTTCTTC

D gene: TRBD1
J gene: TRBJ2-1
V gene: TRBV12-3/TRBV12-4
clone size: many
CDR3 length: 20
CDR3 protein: CASSSYRGVGSTSSYNEQFF
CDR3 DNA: TGTGCCAGCAGTTCGTACAGGGGAGTGGGATCCACAAGCTCCTACAATGAGCAGTTCTTC

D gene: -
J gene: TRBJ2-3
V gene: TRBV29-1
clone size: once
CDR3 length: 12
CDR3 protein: CGGDPSTYTQYF
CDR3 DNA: TGCGGCGGCGACCCTAGCACATATACGCAGTATTTT

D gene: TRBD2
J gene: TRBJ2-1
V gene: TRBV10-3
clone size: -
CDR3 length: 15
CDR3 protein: CAIMASGPHGGEQFF
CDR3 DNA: TGTGCCATCATGGCTAGCGGGCCTCATGGCGGTGAACAGTTCTTC

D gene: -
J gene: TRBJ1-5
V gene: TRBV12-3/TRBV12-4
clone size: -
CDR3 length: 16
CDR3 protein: CASSLLGVDSNQPHHF
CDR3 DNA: TGTGCCAGCAGTTTATTAGGGGTGGATAGCAATCAGCCCCATCATTTT

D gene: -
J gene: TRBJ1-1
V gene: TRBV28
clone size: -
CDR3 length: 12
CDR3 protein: CASSLLGEEAFF
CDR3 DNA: TGTGCCAGTTCACTGTTGGGGGAGGAAGCTTTCTTT

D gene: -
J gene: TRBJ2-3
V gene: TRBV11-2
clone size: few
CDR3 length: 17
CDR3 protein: CASSLGGLTYMSDTQYF
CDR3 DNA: TGTGCCAGCAGTTTAGGGGGACTAACATACATGTCAGATACGCAGTATTTT

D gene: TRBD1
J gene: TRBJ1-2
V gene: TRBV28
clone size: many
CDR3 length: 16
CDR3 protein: CASSPGGQGGNYGYTF
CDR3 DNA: TGTGCCAGCAGTCCAGGGGGACAGGGAGGCAACTATGGCTACACCTTC

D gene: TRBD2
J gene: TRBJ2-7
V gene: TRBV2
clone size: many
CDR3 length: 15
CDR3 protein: CASSESSGSSHEQYF
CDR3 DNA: TGTGCCAGCAGTGAGTCGAGCGGGAGTTCCCACGAGCAGTACTTC

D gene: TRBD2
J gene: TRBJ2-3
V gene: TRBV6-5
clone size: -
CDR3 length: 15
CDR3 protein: CASRLNGRITDAQYF
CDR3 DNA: TGTGCCAGCAGGTTGAACGGGAGGATTACAGATGCGCAGTATTTT

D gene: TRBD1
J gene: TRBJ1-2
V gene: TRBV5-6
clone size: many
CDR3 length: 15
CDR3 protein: CASSPDRGLGYGYTF
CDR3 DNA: TGTGCCAGCAGCCCGGACAGGGGGCTCGGCTATGGCTACACCTTC

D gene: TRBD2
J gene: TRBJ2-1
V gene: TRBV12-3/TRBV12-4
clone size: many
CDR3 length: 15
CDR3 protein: CAIAQATSGSNEQFF
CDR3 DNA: TGTGCCATCGCCCAGGCGACTAGCGGGAGTAATGAGCAGTTCTTC

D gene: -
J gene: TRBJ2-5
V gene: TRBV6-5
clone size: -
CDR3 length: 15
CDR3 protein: CPSSYTRGNQEAQYF
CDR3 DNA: TGTCCCAGCAGTTACACGAGAGGTAACCAAGAGGCCCAGTACTTC

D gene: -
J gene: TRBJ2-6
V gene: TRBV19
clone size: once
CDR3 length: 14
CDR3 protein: CASSTLTGVNVLTF
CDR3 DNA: TGTGCCAGTAGTACCCTAACTGGGGTCAACGTCCTGACGTTC

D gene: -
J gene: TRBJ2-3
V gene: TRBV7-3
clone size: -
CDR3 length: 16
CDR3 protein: CASSLGGNSNTDTQYF
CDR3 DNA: TGTGCCAGCAGCTTAGGGGGGAATTCAAACACAGATACGCAGTATTTT

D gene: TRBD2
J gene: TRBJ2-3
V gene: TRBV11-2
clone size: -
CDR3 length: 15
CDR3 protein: CVSSPGLASPDTQYF
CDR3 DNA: TGCGTCAGCAGCCCTGGACTAGCGAGCCCAGATACGCAGTATTTT